This TCR beta chain comes out of a study of T cells in women clearing cervical HPV infection. For the study at large: Case blood drawn at lesion detection; control blood after infection cleared. For cases, blood was sampled a median approximately 150 days after lesion detection, interquartile range roughly 85 to 220 days. Study-level results: Repertoire richness, not evenness, was significantly elevated in CIN3+ cases versus controls.

Data came from immunoSEQ multiplex PCR; TCRdb stores just in-frame clones and leaves some out. The sample totals 25,000 to 30,000 clones. Concerning this clone: Its antigen is unknown.

The sequence was collected from a woman between 18 and 70 years old with a cervical HPV16 infection that either progressed to CIN3+ or cleared (not recorded which). Sequenced: blood buffy coat.

CDR3 loop: CASSDNLQGLGEKLFF. CDR3 bases read: TGTGCCAGCAGTGATAACCTACAGGGTTTGGGCGAAAAA. The V and J genes are TRBV6-1 and TRBJ1-4, with D perhaps matching TRBD1 (6 bases). The sequenced fragment ends 3 residues before the CDR3 boundary, so the rest is inferred from the germline J gene. V gave up 3 bases and J gave up 8 bases, with 19 bases separating them. The CDR3 is made up of 16 amino acids. Germline CDR1 MNHNS, CDR2 SASEGT.